This TCR beta chain was captured by sequencing in a study of T cell repertoires in MIS-A myocarditis. Produced via immunoSEQ multiplex PCR; TCRdb's table is partial and in-frame only. Of about 10,000 clones listed, around 89% are singletons. The ends were cut back, 3 bases at V and 1 base at J, with 10 bases in the middle. The CDR3 has 15 amino acids. Germline loops: CDR1 SNHLY, CDR2 FYNNEI. This rearrangement joins TRBV2 to TRBJ2-1, with D tentatively TRBD1 (5 bases). Input material: thoracic lymph node tissue obtained at autopsy. This TCR was sampled from a man between 18 and 35 years old with fulminant myocarditis from multisystem inflammatory syndrome in adults (MIS-A) after COVID-19. Here the CDR3 DNA reads TGTGCCAGCAGTGAGGAGAGGACATCCTACAATGAGCAGTTCTTC. Amino acids: CASSEERTSYNEQFF.